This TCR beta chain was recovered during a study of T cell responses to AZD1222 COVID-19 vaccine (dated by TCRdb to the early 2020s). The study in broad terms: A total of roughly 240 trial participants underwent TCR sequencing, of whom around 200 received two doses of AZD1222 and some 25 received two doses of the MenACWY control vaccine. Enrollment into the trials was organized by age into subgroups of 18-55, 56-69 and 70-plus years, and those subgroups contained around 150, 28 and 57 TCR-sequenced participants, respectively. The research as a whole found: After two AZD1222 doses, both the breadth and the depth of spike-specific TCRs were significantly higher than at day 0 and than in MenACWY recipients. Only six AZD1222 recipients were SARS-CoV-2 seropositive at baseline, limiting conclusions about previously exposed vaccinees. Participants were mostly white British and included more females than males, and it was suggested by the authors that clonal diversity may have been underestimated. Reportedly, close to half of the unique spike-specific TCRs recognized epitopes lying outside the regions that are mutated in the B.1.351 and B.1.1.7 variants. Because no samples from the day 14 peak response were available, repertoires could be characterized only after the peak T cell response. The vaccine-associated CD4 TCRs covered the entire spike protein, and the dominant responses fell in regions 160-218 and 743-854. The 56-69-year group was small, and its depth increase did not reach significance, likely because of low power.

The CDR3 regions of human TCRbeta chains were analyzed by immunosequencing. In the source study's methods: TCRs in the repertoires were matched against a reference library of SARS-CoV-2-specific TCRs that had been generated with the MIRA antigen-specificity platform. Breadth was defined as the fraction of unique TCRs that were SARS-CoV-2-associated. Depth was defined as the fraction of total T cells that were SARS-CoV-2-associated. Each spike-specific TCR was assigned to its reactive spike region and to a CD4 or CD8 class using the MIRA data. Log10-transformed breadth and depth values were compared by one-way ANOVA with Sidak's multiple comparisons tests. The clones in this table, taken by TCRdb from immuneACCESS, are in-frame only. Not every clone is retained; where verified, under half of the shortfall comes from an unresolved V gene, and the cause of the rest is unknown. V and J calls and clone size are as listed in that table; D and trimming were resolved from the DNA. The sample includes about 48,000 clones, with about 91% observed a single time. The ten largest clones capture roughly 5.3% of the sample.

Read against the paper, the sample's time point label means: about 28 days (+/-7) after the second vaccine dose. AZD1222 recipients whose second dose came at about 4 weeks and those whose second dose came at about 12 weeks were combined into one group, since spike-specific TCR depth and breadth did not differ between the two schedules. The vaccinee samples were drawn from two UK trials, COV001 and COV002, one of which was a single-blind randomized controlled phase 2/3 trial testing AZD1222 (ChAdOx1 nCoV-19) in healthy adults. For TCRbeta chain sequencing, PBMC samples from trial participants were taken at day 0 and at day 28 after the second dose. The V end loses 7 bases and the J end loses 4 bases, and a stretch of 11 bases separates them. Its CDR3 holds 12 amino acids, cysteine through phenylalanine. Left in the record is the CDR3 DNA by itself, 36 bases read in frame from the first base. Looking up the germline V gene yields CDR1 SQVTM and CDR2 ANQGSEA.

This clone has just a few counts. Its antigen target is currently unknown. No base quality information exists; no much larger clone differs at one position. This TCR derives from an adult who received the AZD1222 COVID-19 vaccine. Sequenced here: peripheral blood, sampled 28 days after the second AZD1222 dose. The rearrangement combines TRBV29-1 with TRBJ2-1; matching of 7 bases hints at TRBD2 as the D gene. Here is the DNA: TGCAGCGCTAGGGGGGGGTACAATGAGCAGTTCTTC. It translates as CSARGGYNEQFF.